Here is one T cell receptor (beta chain) with its context. Its antigen target is currently unknown. Base qualities are not recorded, but no much larger clone differs from it by a single base. The source of the sample is a study of blood T cell repertoires in COVID-19 (dated by TCRdb to between 2020 and 2021). About the full investigation: Samples from collaborators originated in the United States, Italy and Spain and spanned both the acute and convalescent phases of COVID-19. The material from the prospective study consisted of cDNA or gDNA derived from T cells, B-cell-depleted T cells, or PBMCs. A freely available public database, intended as a resource for researchers studying the immune response to SARS-CoV-2, is where the repertoires were released. The dataset comprised deeply sampled blood TCRbeta repertoires from subjects exposed to, actively infected with, or recovered from COVID-19. The samples were drawn from two sources: the first 160 participants of the ongoing ImmuneRACE study, and approximately 1,300 subjects contributed by 6 global collaborators. A de-identified subject ID, COVID-19 status, age in years and sex were almost always included in the sample metadata. Where HLA class I and class II types were available, the types were taken from metadata supplied by the sample provider, not from assay-based typing. Study-level results and caveats: How much clinical and demographic metadata was included differed by source and by participant, and the metadata was provided uncurated.

Clipping removes 3 bases from V and 2 bases from J, with 5 as the unmatched junction base count. The cysteine opens and the phenylalanine closes a CDR3 of 16 amino acids. Only CDR3 DNA remains: 48 bases, in frame from the first base. In the germline V gene, CDR1 corresponds to LGHNA and CDR2 to YSLEER. The collaborating institutions used their own protocols to collect whole blood in K2EDTA tubes. Collaborator samples were shipped for TCRbeta analysis as frozen whole blood, isolated PBMCs, or DNA extracted from either sample type. The immunoSEQ Assay, a bias-controlled multiplex PCR, was used to amplify TCRbeta CDR3 regions from genomic DNA. Regarding the original processing steps: The number of nucleated cells in each sample was estimated from the amplification of reference gene primers within the assay. To quantify the absolute abundance of each unique TCRbeta CDR3 rearrangement, sequence reads were collapsed and filtered. For each sample, productive Simpson clonality was calculated as the square root of Simpson's diversity index across productive rearrangements. TCRdb limited this immuneACCESS table to in-frame rearrangements with V and J called. A share of clones is missing; checked studies link under half to unresolved V genes, and the rest is unexplained. The D gene and trimming were derived from the DNA, and the V and J assignments and clone size from that table. The sample table holds 75,000 to 100,000 clones, of which 70% to 90% were seen once. The top ten constitute 7% to 8% of the sample.

The sequence is built from TRBV4-3 and TRBJ2-3, and 10 bases in between align with TRBD2. Sequenced input: peripheral blood. The sequence was collected from a human donor with acute or convalescent COVID-19. The donor label of this sample is uncertain. The CDR3 sequence is CASSQRTSGHTDTQYF. The DNA sequence is TGCGCCAGCAGCCAGCGGACTAGCGGACACACAGATACGCAGTATTTT.